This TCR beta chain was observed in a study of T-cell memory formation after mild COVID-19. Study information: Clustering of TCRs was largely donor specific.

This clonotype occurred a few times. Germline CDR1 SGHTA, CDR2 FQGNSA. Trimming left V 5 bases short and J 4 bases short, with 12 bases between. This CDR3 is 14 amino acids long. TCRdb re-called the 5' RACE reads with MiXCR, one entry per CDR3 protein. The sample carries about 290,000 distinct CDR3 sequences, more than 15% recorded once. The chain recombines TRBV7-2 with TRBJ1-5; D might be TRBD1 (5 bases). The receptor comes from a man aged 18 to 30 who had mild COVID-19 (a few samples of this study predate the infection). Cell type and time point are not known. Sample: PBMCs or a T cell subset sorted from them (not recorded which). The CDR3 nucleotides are TGTGCCAGCAGCACCCAGGGAGGAAATCAGCCCCAGCATTTT. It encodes CASSTQGGNQPQHF.